The present TCR beta chain was sequenced within a study of blood T cell repertoires in COVID-19. Study-wide context: The analysed material was cDNA or gDNA that came from T cells, B-cell-depleted T cells, or PBMCs.

Libraries were prepared by immunoSEQ multiplex PCR; TCRdb keeps only in-frame clonotypes and omits some of them. The sample includes some 200,000 clones, around 80% of them seen just once. The junction had 8 bases not matched to a gene; V was cut back by 3 bases and J by 6 bases. Germline loops: CDR1 SGDLS, CDR2 YYNGEE. The CDR3 runs to 15 residues. This TCR came from a woman between 40 and 50 years old with acute COVID-19. The sample consisted of PBMCs or T cells enriched from blood (not recorded which). J is TRBJ1-3 and V is TRBV9, with 8 bases that match TRBD1. CDR3 loop: CASSETDRVANTIYF. The CDR3 DNA is TGTGCCAGCAGCGAAACGGACAGGGTAGCAAACACCATATATTTT.